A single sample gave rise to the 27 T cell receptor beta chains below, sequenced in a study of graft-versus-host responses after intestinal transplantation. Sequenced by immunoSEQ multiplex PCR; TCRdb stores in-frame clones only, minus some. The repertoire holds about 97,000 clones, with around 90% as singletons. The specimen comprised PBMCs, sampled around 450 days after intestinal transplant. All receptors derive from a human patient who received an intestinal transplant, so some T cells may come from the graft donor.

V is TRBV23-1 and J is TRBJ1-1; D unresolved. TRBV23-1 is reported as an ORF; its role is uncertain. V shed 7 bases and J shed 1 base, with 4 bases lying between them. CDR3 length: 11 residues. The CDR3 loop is CASKWNTEAFF. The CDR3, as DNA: TGCGCCAGCAAATGGAACACTGAAGCTTTCTTT.

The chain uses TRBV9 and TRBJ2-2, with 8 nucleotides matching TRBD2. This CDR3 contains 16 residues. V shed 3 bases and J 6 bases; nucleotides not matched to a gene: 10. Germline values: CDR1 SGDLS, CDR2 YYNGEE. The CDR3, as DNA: TGTGCCAGCAGCGCCGGGACCAGCGGGAGCGCCGGGGAGCTGTTTTTT. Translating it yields CASSAGTSGSAGELFF.

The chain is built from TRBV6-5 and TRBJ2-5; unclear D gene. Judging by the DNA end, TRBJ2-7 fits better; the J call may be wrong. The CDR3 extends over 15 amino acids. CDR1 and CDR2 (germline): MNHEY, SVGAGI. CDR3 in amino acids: CASNPVLNQVYEQYF. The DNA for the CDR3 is TGTGCCAGCAACCCGGTCCTGAACCAAGTCTACGAGCAGTACTTC.

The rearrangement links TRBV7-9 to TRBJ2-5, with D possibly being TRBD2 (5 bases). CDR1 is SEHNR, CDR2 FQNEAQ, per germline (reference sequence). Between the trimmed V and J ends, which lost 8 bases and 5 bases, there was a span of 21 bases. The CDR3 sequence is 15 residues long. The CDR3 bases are TGTGCCAGCGTCCCTCCCACTAGTCCCGGGGAGACCCAGTACTTC. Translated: CASVPPTSPGETQYF.

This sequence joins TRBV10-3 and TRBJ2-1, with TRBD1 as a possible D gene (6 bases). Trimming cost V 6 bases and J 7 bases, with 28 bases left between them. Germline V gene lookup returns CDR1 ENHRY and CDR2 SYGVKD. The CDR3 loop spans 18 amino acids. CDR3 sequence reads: CAISPRDTLPPEDNEQFF. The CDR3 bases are TGTGCCATCAGCCCCCGGGACACCTTACCCCCCGAGGATAATGAGCAGTTCTTC.

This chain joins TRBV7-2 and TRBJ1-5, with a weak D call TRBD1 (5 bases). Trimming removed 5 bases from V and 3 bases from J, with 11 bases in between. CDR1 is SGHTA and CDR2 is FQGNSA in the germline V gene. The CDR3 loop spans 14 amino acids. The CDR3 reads CASSLGENNQPQHF. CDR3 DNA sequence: TGTGCCAGCAGCCTAGGGGAAAACAATCAGCCCCAGCATTTT.

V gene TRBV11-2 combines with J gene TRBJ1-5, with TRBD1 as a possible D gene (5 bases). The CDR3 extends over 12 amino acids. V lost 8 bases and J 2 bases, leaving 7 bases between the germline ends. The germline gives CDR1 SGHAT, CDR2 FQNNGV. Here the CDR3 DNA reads TGTGCCAGCGGGGACCGCAATCAGCCCCAGCATTTT. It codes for CASGDRNQPQHF.

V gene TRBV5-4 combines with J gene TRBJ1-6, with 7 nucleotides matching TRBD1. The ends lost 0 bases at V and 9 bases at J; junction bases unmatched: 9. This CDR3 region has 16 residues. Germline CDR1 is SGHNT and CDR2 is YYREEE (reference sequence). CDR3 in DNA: TGTGCCAGCAGCTTGGGGACAGGCGGGTCAGGTTCACCCCTCCACTTT. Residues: CASSLGTGGSGSPLHF.

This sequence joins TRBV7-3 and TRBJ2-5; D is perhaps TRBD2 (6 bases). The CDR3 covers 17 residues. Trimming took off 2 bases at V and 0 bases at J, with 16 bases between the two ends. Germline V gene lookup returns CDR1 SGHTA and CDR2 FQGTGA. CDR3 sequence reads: CASSLGPGLPYQETQYF. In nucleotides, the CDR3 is TGTGCCAGCAGCTTAGGGCCGGGACTCCCGTACCAAGAGACCCAGTACTTC.

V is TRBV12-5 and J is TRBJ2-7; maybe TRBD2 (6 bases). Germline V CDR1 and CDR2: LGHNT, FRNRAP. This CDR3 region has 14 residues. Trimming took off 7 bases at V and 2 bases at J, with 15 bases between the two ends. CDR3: CASAGGQVPYEQYF. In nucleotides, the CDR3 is TGTGCTAGTGCCGGAGGGCAGGTTCCCTACGAGCAGTACTTC.

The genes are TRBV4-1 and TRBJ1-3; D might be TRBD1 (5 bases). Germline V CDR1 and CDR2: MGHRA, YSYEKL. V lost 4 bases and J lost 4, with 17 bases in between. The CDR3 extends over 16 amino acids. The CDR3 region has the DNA TGCGCCAGCAGCCCAATTTGGTGGACACGAGGAAACACCATATATTTT. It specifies CASSPIWWTRGNTIYF.

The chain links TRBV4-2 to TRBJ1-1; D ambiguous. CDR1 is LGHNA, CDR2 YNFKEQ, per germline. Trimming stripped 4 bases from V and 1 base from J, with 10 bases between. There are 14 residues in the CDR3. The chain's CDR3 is CASSLMTANTEAFF. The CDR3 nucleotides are TGTGCCAGCAGCCTCATGACGGCGAACACTGAAGCTTTCTTT.

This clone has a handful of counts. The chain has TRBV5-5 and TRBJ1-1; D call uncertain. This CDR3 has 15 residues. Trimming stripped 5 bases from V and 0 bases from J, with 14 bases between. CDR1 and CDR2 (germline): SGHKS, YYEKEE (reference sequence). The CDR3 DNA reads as TGTGCCAGCAGTTCCGGGTGGGGTATGAACACTGAAGCTTTCTTT. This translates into CASSSGWGMNTEAFF.

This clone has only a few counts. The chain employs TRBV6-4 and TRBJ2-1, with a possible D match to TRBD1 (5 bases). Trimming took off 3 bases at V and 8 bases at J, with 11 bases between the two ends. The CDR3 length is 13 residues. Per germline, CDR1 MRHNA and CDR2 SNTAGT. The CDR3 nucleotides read TGTGCCAGCAGTGAATCAGGGATGTATGAGCAGTTCTTC. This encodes CASSESGMYEQFF.

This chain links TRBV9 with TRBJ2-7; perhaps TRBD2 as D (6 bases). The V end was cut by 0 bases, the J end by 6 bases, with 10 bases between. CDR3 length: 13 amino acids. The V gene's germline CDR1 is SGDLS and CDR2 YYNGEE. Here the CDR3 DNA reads TGTGCCAGCAGCGTAGCTACGGGAGCCGAGCAGTACTTC. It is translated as CASSVATGAEQYF.

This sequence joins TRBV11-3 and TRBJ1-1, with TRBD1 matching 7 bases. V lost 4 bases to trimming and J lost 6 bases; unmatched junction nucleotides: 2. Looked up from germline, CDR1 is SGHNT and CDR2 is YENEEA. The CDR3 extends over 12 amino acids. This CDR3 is CASSSGQSEAFF. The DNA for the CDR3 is TGTGCCAGCAGCTCGGGACAGTCTGAAGCTTTCTTT. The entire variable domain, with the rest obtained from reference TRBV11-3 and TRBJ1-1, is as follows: EAGVVQSPRYKIIEKKQPVAFWCNPISGHNTLYWYLQNLGQGPELLIRYENEEAVDDSQLPKDRFSAERLKGVDSTLKIQPAELGDSAVYLCASSSGQSEAFFGQGTRLTVV.

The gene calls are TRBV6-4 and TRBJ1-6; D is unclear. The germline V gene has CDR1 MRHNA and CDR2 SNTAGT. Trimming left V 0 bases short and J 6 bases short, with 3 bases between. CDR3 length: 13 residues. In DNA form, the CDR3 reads TGTGCCAGCAGTGACTCAAGTAATTCACCCCTCCACTTT. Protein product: CASSDSSNSPLHF.

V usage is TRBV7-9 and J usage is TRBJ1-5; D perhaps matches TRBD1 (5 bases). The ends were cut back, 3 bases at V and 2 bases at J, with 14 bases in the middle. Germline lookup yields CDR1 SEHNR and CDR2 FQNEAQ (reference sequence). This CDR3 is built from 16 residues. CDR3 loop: CASSFFGGVGNQPQHF. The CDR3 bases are TGTGCCAGCAGCTTTTTCGGGGGAGTGGGCAATCAGCCCCAGCATTTT.

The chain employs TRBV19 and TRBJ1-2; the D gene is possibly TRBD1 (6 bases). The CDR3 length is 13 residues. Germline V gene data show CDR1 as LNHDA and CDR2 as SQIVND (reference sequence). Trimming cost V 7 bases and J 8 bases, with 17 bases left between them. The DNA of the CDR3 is TGTGCCAGTACCCCGACCGGGACATCAGGCTACACCTTC. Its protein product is CASTPTGTSGYTF. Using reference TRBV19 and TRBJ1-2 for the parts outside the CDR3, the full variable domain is DGGITQSPKYLFRKEGQNVTLSCEQNLNHDAMYWYRQDPGQGLRLIYYSQIVNDFQKGDIAEGYSVSREKKESFPLTVTSAQKNPTAFYLCASTPTGTSGYTFGSGTRLTVV.

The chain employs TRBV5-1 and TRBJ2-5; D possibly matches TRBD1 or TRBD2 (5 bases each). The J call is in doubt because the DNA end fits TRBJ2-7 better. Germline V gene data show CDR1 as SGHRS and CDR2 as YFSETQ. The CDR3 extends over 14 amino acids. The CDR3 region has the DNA TGCGCCAGCAGCTTCGAGAGGGGTACCTACGAGCAGTACTTC. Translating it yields CASSFERGTYEQYF.

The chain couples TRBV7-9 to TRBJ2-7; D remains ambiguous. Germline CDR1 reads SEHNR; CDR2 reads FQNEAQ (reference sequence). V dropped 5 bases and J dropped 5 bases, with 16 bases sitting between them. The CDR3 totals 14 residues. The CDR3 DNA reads TGTGCCAGCAGCCCCGGTGGGGATTGGCACGAGCAGTACTTC. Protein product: CASSPGGDWHEQYF.

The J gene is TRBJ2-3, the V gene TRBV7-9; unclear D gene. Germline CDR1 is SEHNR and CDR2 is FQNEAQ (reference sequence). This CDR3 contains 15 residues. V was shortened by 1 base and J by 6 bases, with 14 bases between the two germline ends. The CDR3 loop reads CASSLGVHKSDTQYF. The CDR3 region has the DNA TGTGCCAGCAGCTTAGGGGTCCACAAATCTGATACGCAGTATTTT.

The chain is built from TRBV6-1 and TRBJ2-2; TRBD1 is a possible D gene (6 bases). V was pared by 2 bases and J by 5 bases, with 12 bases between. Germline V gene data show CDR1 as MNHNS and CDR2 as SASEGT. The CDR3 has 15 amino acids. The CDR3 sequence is CASSEPGQGTGELFF. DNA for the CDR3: TGTGCCAGCAGTGAACCGGGACAAGGAACCGGGGAGCTGTTTTTT.

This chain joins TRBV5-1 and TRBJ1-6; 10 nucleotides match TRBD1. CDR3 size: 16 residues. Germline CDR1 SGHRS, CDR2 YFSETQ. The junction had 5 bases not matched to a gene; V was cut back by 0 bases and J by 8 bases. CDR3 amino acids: CASSLGAGQGYSPLHF. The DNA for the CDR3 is TGCGCCAGCAGCTTGGGAGCGGGACAGGGGTATTCACCCCTCCACTTT.

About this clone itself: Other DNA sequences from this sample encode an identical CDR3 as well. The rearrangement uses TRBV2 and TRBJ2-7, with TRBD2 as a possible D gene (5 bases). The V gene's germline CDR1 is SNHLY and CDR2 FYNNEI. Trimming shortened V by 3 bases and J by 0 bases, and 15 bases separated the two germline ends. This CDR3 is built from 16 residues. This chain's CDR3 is CASSDGIALTSYEQYF. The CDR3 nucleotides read TGTGCCAGCAGTGACGGGATAGCTCTGACCTCCTACGAGCAGTACTTC.

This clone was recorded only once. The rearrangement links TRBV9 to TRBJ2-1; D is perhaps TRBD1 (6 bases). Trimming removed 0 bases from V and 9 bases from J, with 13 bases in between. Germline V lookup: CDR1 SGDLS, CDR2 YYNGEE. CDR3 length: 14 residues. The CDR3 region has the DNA TGTGCCAGCAGCGTAGCGGGATTGGACAGTGAGCAGTTCTTC. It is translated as CASSVAGLDSEQFF.

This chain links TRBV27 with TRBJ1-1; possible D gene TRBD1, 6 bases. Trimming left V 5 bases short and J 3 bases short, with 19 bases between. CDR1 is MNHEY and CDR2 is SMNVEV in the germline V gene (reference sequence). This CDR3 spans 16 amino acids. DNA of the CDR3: TGTGCCAGCAGTCTAACGTCGATGAGGGGGGACACTGAAGCTTTCTTT. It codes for CASSLTSMRGDTEAFF.